Shown below are 27 T cell receptor beta chains from a single sample sequenced in a study of cytomegalovirus exposure and HLA in healthy donors. The PCR ran on 60 Vbeta and 13 Jbeta primers. Here immunoSEQ multiplex PCR was the method, and the copy in TCRdb shows in-frame clones only, minus some. In the table there are some 96,000 clones, around 76% of which are singletons. The specimen sequenced was PBMCs. These receptors originate from a woman aged 60 to 75 in good health and CMV-seropositive.

There are a few counts of this clone. This sequence joins TRBV6-5 and TRBJ1-3; TRBD1 aligns across 7 bases. The length of the CDR3 is 15 residues. CDR1 and CDR2 (germline): MNHEY, SVGAGI. V dropped 6 bases and J dropped 0; count of bases not matched to a gene: 5. CDR3 protein: CASRSGGGSGNTIYF. The DNA of the CDR3 is TGTGCCAGCAGATCAGGGGGAGGCTCTGGAAACACCATATATTTT.

The chain links TRBV6-5 to TRBJ2-3; D is ambiguous. The CDR3 length is 13 residues. The V end lost 4 bases, the J end lost 8 bases, and 13 bases lay between the germline ends. Germline CDR1 and CDR2: MNHEY and SVGAGI. The CDR3 reads CASSSSFGSTQYF. The CDR3 bases are TGTGCCAGCAGTTCAAGCTTCGGTTCTACGCAGTATTTT.

The chain couples TRBV5-1 to TRBJ2-1, with 7 positions matching TRBD1. The CDR3 consists of 17 residues. Trimming took 0 bases from V and 9 from J; bases not matched to a gene: 15. Per the germline V gene, CDR1 is SGHRS and CDR2 is YFSETQ. CDR3 in amino acids: CASSLVGTAIQIGEQFF. The DNA for the CDR3 is TGCGCCAGCAGCTTGGTAGGGACAGCCATCCAAATAGGTGAGCAGTTCTTC.

The chain joins TRBV6-1 to TRBJ2-3, with 8 positions matching TRBD2. Germline V gene lookup returns CDR1 MNHNS and CDR2 SASEGT. The CDR3 spans 15 residues. V dropped 7 bases and J dropped 0; count of bases not matched to a gene: 6. The CDR3 sequence: CASKEAGASTDTQYF. CDR3 in DNA: TGTGCCAGCAAGGAAGCGGGGGCTAGCACAGATACGCAGTATTTT.

V gene TRBV19 combines with J gene TRBJ1-1, with 7 positions matching TRBD1. CDR3 size: 14 residues. Germline V gene sequence: CDR1 LNHDA, CDR2 SQIVND (reference sequence). The V gene end was trimmed by 4 bases and the J gene end by 7 bases; junction bases not matched to a gene: 9. CDR3 nucleotide sequence: TGTGCCAGTAGTAAGGGGGCAGGGAGTATTGAAGCTTTCTTT. Its protein is CASSKGAGSIEAFF.

The V and J genes are TRBV6-6 and TRBJ1-2; D remains ambiguous. V was pared by 5 bases and J by 5 bases, with 6 bases between. CDR3 size: 11 residues. Germline CDR1 MNHNY, CDR2 SVGAGI (reference sequence). The CDR3 DNA sequence: TGTGCCAGCAGTGACTTATATGGCTACACCTTC. Translation: CASSDLYGYTF.

This rearrangement joins TRBV5-1 to TRBJ2-7, with D possibly TRBD1 on 6 matching bases. V dropped 4 bases and J dropped 7 bases, with 21 bases sitting between them. Germline V lookup: CDR1 SGHRS, CDR2 YFSETQ. The CDR3 has 15 residues. The chain's CDR3 is CASSLGQTLQGEQYF. The CDR3 DNA follows: TGCGCCAGCAGCCTAGGACAGACCCTTCAAGGGGAGCAGTACTTC. Complete variable domain (other parts from reference TRBV5-1 and TRBJ2-7): KAGVTQTPRYLIKTRGQQVTLSCSPISGHRSVSWYQQTPGQGLQFLFEYFSETQRNKGNFPGRFSGRQFSNSRSEMNVSTLELGDSALYLCASSLGQTLQGEQYFGPGTRLTVT.

This clone was picked up a small number of times. The chain employs TRBV2 and TRBJ2-7; unclear D gene. Germline CDR1 reads SNHLY; CDR2 reads FYNNEI. The CDR3 has 14 amino acids. Trimming took off 5 bases at V and 7 bases at J, with 18 bases between the two ends. In DNA, the CDR3 is TGTGCCAGCAGTCTTTTAGGTCCCCTCGGGGAGCAGTACTTC. Encoded protein: CASSLLGPLGEQYF. Using reference TRBV2 and TRBJ2-7 for the parts outside the CDR3, the full variable domain is EPEVTQTPSHQVTQMGQEVILRCVPISNHLYFYWYRQILGQKVEFLVSFYNNEISEKSEIFDDQFSVERPDGSNFTLKIRSTKLEDSAMYFCASSLLGPLGEQYFGPGTRLTVT.

The gene calls are TRBV30 and TRBJ2-7; D is ambiguous. V lost 1 base and J 6 bases, leaving 16 bases between the germline ends. The CDR3 covers 14 residues. Germline lookup yields CDR1 GTSNPN and CDR2 SVGIG (reference sequence). The CDR3 region has the DNA TGTGCCTGGAGTGGACACCGGCCTATAGGCGAGCAGTACTTC. Translated, it gives CAWSGHRPIGEQYF.

V is TRBV5-8 and J is TRBJ1-2; TRBD1 is a possible D gene (5 bases). V dropped 3 bases and J dropped 2 bases, with 17 bases sitting between them. The CDR3 loop spans 16 amino acids. Germline CDR1 is SGHTS and CDR2 is YDEGEE. The CDR3 nucleotides are TGTGCCAGCAGCTGGCCCCACAGGACGTTAAACTATGGCTACACCTTC. Translation gives CASSWPHRTLNYGYTF.

The chain combines TRBV19 with TRBJ2-7; D is uncertain. Germline V gene data show CDR1 as LNHDA and CDR2 as SQIVND (reference sequence). The CDR3 is 16 residues long. V gave up 0 bases and J gave up 4 bases, with 16 bases separating them. CDR3 sequence reads: CASSIDPITPSYEQYF. The CDR3 DNA is TGTGCCAGTAGTATAGATCCTATAACCCCCTCTTACGAGCAGTACTTC. Based on the CDR3 plus reference TRBV19 and TRBJ2-7, the full variable domain is DGGITQSPKYLFRKEGQNVTLSCEQNLNHDAMYWYRQDPGQGLRLIYYSQIVNDFQKGDIAEGYSVSREKKESFPLTVTSAQKNPTAFYLCASSIDPITPSYEQYFGPGTRLTVT.

V is TRBV27 and J is TRBJ2-1; 9 bases agree with TRBD2. The CDR3 extends over 17 amino acids. With V trimmed by 5 bases and J by 1 base, 9 bases remained unmatched. Germline CDR1 and CDR2: MNHEY and SMNVEV (reference sequence). The CDR3 loop is CASSLATSGESYNEQFF. DNA for the CDR3: TGTGCCAGCAGTCTAGCGACTAGCGGAGAGTCCTACAATGAGCAGTTCTTC.

This clone appeared a few times. The chain combines TRBV2 with TRBJ1-5; tentative D call: TRBD1 (6 bases). The CDR3 totals 13 residues. Trimming left V 4 bases short and J 4 bases short, with 8 bases between. Germline-derived CDR1 and CDR2 are SNHLY and FYNNEI. CDR3 in amino acids: CASSGTENQPQHF. The CDR3 DNA follows: TGTGCCAGCAGTGGGACAGAGAATCAGCCCCAGCATTTT.

The chain links TRBV6-6 to TRBJ2-1; the D gene is possibly TRBD2 (5 bases). CDR1 and CDR2 from the germline V gene are MNHNY and SVGAGI (reference sequence). V lost 11 bases to trimming and J lost 8 bases, with 22 bases between them. The CDR3 totals 14 residues. The CDR3 is CAGSGKLNTHEQFF. The CDR3 region has the DNA TGTGCCGGCTCCGGGAAACTAAACACTCATGAGCAGTTCTTC.

A few counts support this clone. The J gene is TRBJ1-5, the V gene TRBV7-9; TRBD1 might be the D (6 bases). This CDR3 has 17 amino acids. Trimming left V 0 bases short and J 0 bases short, with 12 bases between. Germline lookup yields CDR1 SEHNR and CDR2 FQNEAQ (reference sequence). The CDR3 DNA reads TGTGCCAGCAGCTTAGCGTCGGCGGGGGCTAGCAATCAGCCCCAGCATTTT. Its protein is CASSLASAGASNQPQHF.

V gene TRBV15 combines with J gene TRBJ2-5, with 9 bases aligning to TRBD2. J lost 6 bases, V lost 0 bases, and 8 bases had no gene match. Germline V CDR1 and CDR2: LNHNV, YYDKDF (reference sequence). The CDR3 has 16 amino acids. The CDR3 region is CATSRDKLAGMKTQYF. The CDR3 nucleotides read TGTGCCACCAGCAGAGATAAACTAGCGGGCATGAAGACCCAGTACTTC.

As DNA, the CDR3 is TGTGCCATCAGCCAGACAGGGGGCACTGAAGCTTTCTTT. Its translation: CAISQTGGTEAFF. V and J are TRBV10-3 and TRBJ1-1; 9 bases align to TRBD1. The CDR3 is 13 amino acids. V lost 6 bases, J lost 4 bases, and 3 bases stayed unmatched. In germline, CDR1 is ENHRY, CDR2 SYGVKD.

The J gene is TRBJ2-3, the V gene TRBV6-1; D not certain. CDR3 length equals 13 residues. In germline, CDR1 is MNHNS, CDR2 SASEGT. V was trimmed by 7 bases and J by 0 bases, leaving 8 bases between them. CDR3 bases: TGTGCCAGCACTTACGGTAGCACAGATACGCAGTATTTT. This gives the protein CASTYGSTDTQYF.

The chain joins TRBV7-9 to TRBJ2-1, with 14 bases identical to TRBD2. Germline V gene sequence: CDR1 SEHNR, CDR2 FQNEAQ (reference sequence). The CDR3 is 16 residues long. Losses at the gene ends were 5 bases for V and 4 bases for J; bases not matched to a gene: 4. The CDR3 loop reads CASSAGTSGSYNEQFF. CDR3 nucleotides: TGTGCCAGCAGCGCCGGGACTAGCGGGAGTTACAATGAGCAGTTCTTC. Together with reference TRBV7-9 and TRBJ2-1, the CDR3 gives the full variable domain: DTGVSQNPRHKITKRGQNVTFRCDPISEHNRLYWYRQTLGQGPEFLTYFQNEAQLEKSRLLSDRFSAERPKGSFSTLEIQRTEQGDSAMYLCASSAGTSGSYNEQFFGPGTRLTVL.

This clone appeared once. The chain is built from TRBV6-5 and TRBJ1-2; no definite D call. The V gene lost 0 bases and the J gene lost 3 bases, with 14 bases spanning the gap. The germline V gene has CDR1 MNHEY and CDR2 SVGAGI. There are 16 residues in the CDR3. This CDR3 reads CASSYSPKDWDYGYTF. The CDR3 nucleotides read TGTGCCAGCAGTTACTCCCCCAAGGACTGGGACTATGGCTACACCTTC.

V and J are TRBV5-4 and TRBJ1-6; 9 bases agree with TRBD1. There are 15 residues in the CDR3. V trimming: 3 bases; J trimming: 8 bases; junction bases outside the gene matches: 6. Germline CDR1 reads SGHNT; CDR2 reads YYREEE (reference sequence). The CDR3: CASSSQGARDSPLHF. The CDR3 bases are TGTGCCAGCAGCTCACAGGGGGCTAGGGATTCACCCCTCCACTTT. The whole variable domain, remainder taken from reference TRBV5-4 and TRBJ1-6, is ETGVTQSPTHLIKTRGQQVTLRCSSQSGHNTVSWYQQALGQGPQFIFQYYREEENGRGNFPPRFSGLQFPNYSSELNVNALELDDSALYLCASSSQGARDSPLHFGNGTRLTVT.

The CDR3 DNA is TGTGCCAGCAGCTTGGGCAGGGGGTATGAGCAGTTCTTC. It is translated as CASSLGRGYEQFF. This rearrangement joins TRBV5-6 to TRBJ2-1, with TRBD1 identical over 7 bases. Looked up from germline, CDR1 is SGHDT and CDR2 is YYEEEE. This CDR3 comprises 13 residues. Trimming at V came to 0 bases and at J to 8 bases, leaving 2 bases not matched to a gene.

The table lists this clone with a count of one. The V and J genes are TRBV10-3 and TRBJ2-1, with D tentatively TRBD2 (6 bases). V lost 0 bases and J lost 6, with 12 bases in between. The CDR3 contains 15 residues. Germline V gene lookup returns CDR1 ENHRY and CDR2 SYGVKD. DNA of the CDR3: TGTGCCATCAGTGAGTCCGGACTTAGCGGCAATGAGCAGTTCTTC. This gives the protein CAISESGLSGNEQFF.

This clone appeared once. The V and J genes are TRBV7-9 and TRBJ1-5; D remains unclear. Between the trimmed V and J ends, which lost 5 bases and 1 base, there was a span of 15 bases. The CDR3 is made up of 16 amino acids. CDR1 SEHNR and CDR2 FQNEAQ come from the germline V gene (reference sequence). The chain's CDR3 is CASSRTVGRSNQPQHF. In DNA form, the CDR3 reads TGTGCCAGCAGCCGTACAGTGGGCAGGAGCAATCAGCCCCAGCATTTT.

This chain joins TRBV28 and TRBJ1-4; the D gene is possibly TRBD1 (6 bases). Germline CDR1 MDHEN, CDR2 SYDVKM. Deletions cut 3 bases from V and 8 bases from J, with 16 bases between. The CDR3 runs to 15 residues. The CDR3 reads CASSLNLGAREKLFF. CDR3 bases: TGTGCCAGCAGTTTGAATTTGGGGGCGCGAGAAAAACTGTTTTTT. Looking up the rest from reference TRBV28 and TRBJ1-4 gives the full variable domain: DVKVTQSSRYLVKRTGEKVFLECVQDMDHENMFWYRQDPGLGLRLIYFSYDVKMKEKGDIPEGYSVSREKKERFSLILESASTNQTSMYLCASSLNLGAREKLFFGSGTQLSVL.

The J gene is TRBJ2-1, the V gene TRBV15, with D perhaps TRBD1 (5 bases). Trimming removed 3 bases at V and 9 bases at J, with 6 bases between. The CDR3 has 11 amino acids. Germline assignment: CDR1 LNHNV and CDR2 YYDKDF (reference sequence). This CDR3 reads CATSRDIEQFF. The CDR3 DNA follows: TGTGCCACCAGCAGGGACATTGAGCAGTTCTTC.

The rearrangement uses TRBV7-6 and TRBJ2-1, with 12 bases matching TRBD2. Germline V gene lookup returns CDR1 SGHVS and CDR2 FNYEAQ. The CDR3 spans 15 residues. The ends lost 5 bases at V and 7 bases at J; junction bases unmatched: 6. CDR3 in amino acids: CASSRLAGVGNEQFF. The CDR3 bases are TGTGCCAGCAGCCGACTAGCGGGAGTCGGTAATGAGCAGTTCTTC.